What follows are 8 T cell receptor beta chains derived from one specimen sequenced in a study of naive CD8 T cells in extremely preterm neonates. Assay used: immunoSEQ multiplex PCR; TCRdb lists only in-frame clones, some missing. The table lists around 6,000 clones, roughly 96% of them singletons. Sequencing was performed on naive CD8+ T cells from blood. The receptors were sampled from a human donor in good health.

The rearrangement joins TRBV18 to TRBJ2-7, with a weak D call TRBD2 (5 bases). This CDR3 has 12 amino acids. V lost 6 bases and J lost 1, with 7 bases in between. Germline V gene lookup returns CDR1 KGHSH and CDR2 LQKENI. The CDR3 nucleotides read TGTGCCAGCTCCGGGGTATCCTACGAGCAGTACTTC. Amino acids: CASSGVSYEQYF.

In its sample, this clone was seen once. The chain recombines TRBV30 with TRBJ1-3; D uncertain. V lost 3 bases to trimming and J lost 0 bases, with 15 bases between them. Germline CDR1 GTSNPN, CDR2 SVGIG (reference sequence). The CDR3 runs 16 residues. CDR3 residues: CAWSYGSGSSGNTIYF. The CDR3 nucleotides are TGTGCCTGGAGCTATGGGAGTGGAAGCTCTGGAAACACCATATATTTT.

The rearrangement joins TRBV28 to TRBJ1-1, with 8 bases matching TRBD1. CDR3 length: 13 residues. Germline V gene data show CDR1 as MDHEN and CDR2 as SYDVKM. The J segment lost 4 bases and the V segment lost 10 bases, leaving 8 bases of the junction unmatched. The CDR3 DNA sequence: TGTGCCATCGCCATACAGGGGGGCACTGAAGCTTTCTTT. Protein: CAIAIQGGTEAFF.

This clone appeared once. The genes are TRBV5-1 and TRBJ1-2; D gene uncertain. The V end was cut by 1 base, the J end by 7 bases, with 14 bases between. CDR3 size: 14 residues. CDR1 SGHRS and CDR2 YFSETQ come from the germline V gene. The CDR3, as DNA: TGCGCCAGCAGCTTGAGCCGGGAAACGGGTGGCTACACCTTC. Translating gives CASSLSRETGGYTF.

The V and J genes are TRBV27 and TRBJ1-5; D is possibly TRBD1 (6 bases). CDR3 length: 12 amino acids. The germline V gene encodes CDR1 MNHEY and CDR2 SMNVEV (reference sequence). V lost 9 bases, J lost 6 bases, and 12 bases lay in between. CDR3 sequence: CASPGQSQPQHF. In nucleotides, the CDR3 is TGTGCCAGTCCGGGACAAAGTCAGCCCCAGCATTTT.

This chain connects TRBV4-3 to TRBJ2-3, with TRBD1 as a possible D gene (6 bases). The CDR3 is 17 residues long. Deletions cut 4 bases from V and 6 bases from J, with 23 bases between. Looked up from germline, CDR1 is LGHNA and CDR2 is YSLEER. The CDR3 spells CASSLSRATGSQDTQYF. Written as DNA, the CDR3 is TGCGCCAGCAGCCTTAGCCGGGCCACAGGGTCACAGGATACGCAGTATTTT.

The chain uses TRBV11-3 and TRBJ2-1; tentatively, D is TRBD1 (5 bases). The CDR3 runs to 13 residues. CDR1 is SGHNT, CDR2 YENEEA, per germline. Trimming removed 5 bases at V and 2 bases at J, with 7 bases between. In DNA, the CDR3 is TGTGCCAGCAGCAGACAGACCTACAATGAGCAGTTCTTC. Amino acids: CASSRQTYNEQFF.

This clone was counted only a few times. The chain couples TRBV18 to TRBJ2-7; tentatively, D is TRBD1 (6 bases). V dropped 2 bases and J dropped 3 bases, with 14 bases sitting between them. CDR1 is KGHSH and CDR2 is LQKENI in the germline V gene. CDR3 length equals 15 residues. The CDR3 DNA is TGTGCCAGCTCACCAACAGGGTCTTGGGGCTACGAGCAGTACTTC. It codes for CASSPTGSWGYEQYF.